This T cell receptor beta chain was observed in a study of CD8+CD57+ T cells in acquired aplastic anemia. The germline V gene encodes CDR1 SNHLY and CDR2 FYNNEI. Trimming cost V 4 bases and J 0 bases, with 7 bases left between them. The CDR3 is 13 residues long. The TCR beta profiling, which covered VDJ combination and CDR3 sequence, was carried out using genomic DNA as the template. Each CDR3 protein is one row after TCRdb ran MiXCR on the reads. The table lists 100,000 to 150,000 distinct CDR3 sequences, about 50% of them singletons. Patients chosen for sequencing had CD8+CD57+ cells that had expanded, as shown by flow cytometry. Every patient presented with severe acquired aplastic anemia. A few counts support this clonotype. Its antigen remains unidentified. Study-level findings and limits: Patient and control CD8+ Simpson's diversity was not significantly different.

This receptor was taken from a human donor with aplastic anemia. The material sequenced was sorted CD4+, CD8+, or CD8+CD57+ T cells (not recorded which) from PBMCs. The chain joins TRBV2 to TRBJ2-7, with D uncertain. The CDR3 spells CASSAQSSYEQYF. The CDR3 DNA reads TGTGCCAGCAGTGCACAAAGCTCCTACGAGCAGTACTTC.